Sequencing of this T cell receptor (beta chain) was carried out in a study of response to subunit inactivated influenza vaccine. TCRdb called the RT-PCR reads again in MiXCR, with one record for every CDR3 protein. This table has about 780,000 distinct CDR3 sequences, roughly 18% appearing once. Study-wide findings and caveats: With each seasonal influenza vaccination, the authors suggested, few new T cells are recruited.

CDR3 length: 14 residues. With V trimmed by 0 bases and J by 6 bases, 4 bases remained unmatched. Germline V lookup: CDR1 DFQATT, CDR2 SNEGSKA (reference sequence). This clonotype has a handful of counts. Its specificity is not known. This receptor was obtained from a man in his fifties who received an inactivated influenza vaccine. J is TRBJ2-7 and V is TRBV20-1, with 11 nucleotides matching TRBD1. Sequenced here: PBMCs from blood, sampled about 5 days after vaccination. The CDR3 DNA is TGCAGTGCTAGAGAATCCGGGACAGGGGGCGAGCAGTACTTC. Protein: CSARESGTGGEQYF.